Listed below are T cell receptor beta chains from one sample, sequenced in a study of cytomegalovirus exposure and HLA in healthy donors. Libraries were prepared by immunoSEQ multiplex PCR; TCRdb keeps only in-frame clonotypes and omits some of them. The sample comprises 150,000 to 200,000 clones, 70% to 80% of which are singletons, and approximately 15% rests with the top ten. Sequenced: PBMCs. The source is a woman aged 40 to 55 in good health and CMV-seronegative. Both conserved end residues are trimmed from each CDR3. Clone size appears in some rows only: once, few, many, or a class for an expanded clone.

clone_size: .
j_call: TRBJ2-6
v_call: TRBV5-1
cdr3_aa: ASSLNVRLSGANVLT

clone_size: .
j_call: TRBJ2-3
v_call: TRBV28
cdr3_aa: ASGSGATGDTQY

clone_size: few
j_call: TRBJ1-5
v_call: TRBV18
cdr3_aa: ASSPWGGTINQPQH

clone_size: .
j_call: TRBJ1-2
v_call: TRBV6-1
cdr3_aa: ASRRDGSYGYT

clone_size: few
j_call: TRBJ1-1
v_call: TRBV6-1
cdr3_aa: ASSESSEPIRGTEAF

clone_size: once
j_call: TRBJ1-6
v_call: TRBV7-3
cdr3_aa: ASSLSPLEDSPLH

clone_size: .
j_call: TRBJ1-1
v_call: TRBV29-1
cdr3_aa: SVGGYLNTEAF

clone_size: .
j_call: TRBJ2-6
v_call: TRBV29-1
cdr3_aa: SVEEPLSGANGLT

clone_size: few
j_call: TRBJ1-1
v_call: TRBV7-2
cdr3_aa: ASSTGLDWSEAF

clone_size: .
j_call: TRBJ2-5
v_call: TRBV13
cdr3_aa: ASTREGRETQY

clone_size: .
j_call: TRBJ1-4
v_call: TRBV6-5
cdr3_aa: ASSDLRQGDEKLF

clone_size: once
j_call: TRBJ2-7
v_call: TRBV27
cdr3_aa: ASSHLQGYEQY

clone_size: .
j_call: TRBJ2-7
v_call: TRBV7-3
cdr3_aa: ASSLDGTGAGEQY

clone_size: .
j_call: TRBJ2-4
v_call: TRBV28
cdr3_aa: ASSLNRGGNIQY

clone_size: .
j_call: TRBJ1-6
v_call: TRBV5-4
cdr3_aa: ASSPTGLNSPLH

clone_size: .
j_call: TRBJ1-2
v_call: TRBV7-2
cdr3_aa: ASSLAGQTDYGYT

clone_size: .
j_call: TRBJ1-6
v_call: TRBV5-1
cdr3_aa: ASSTGTGTYNSPLH

clone_size: .
j_call: TRBJ2-1
v_call: TRBV5-1
cdr3_aa: ASSEDNGGAVEQF

clone_size: once
j_call: TRBJ2-5
v_call: TRBV5-4
cdr3_aa: ASSPQQGRQETQY

clone_size: .
j_call: TRBJ2-4
v_call: TRBV5-4
cdr3_aa: ASSYGQGAIQY

clone_size: .
j_call: TRBJ1-5
v_call: TRBV19
cdr3_aa: ASSGEERNQPQH

clone_size: .
j_call: TRBJ1-5
v_call: TRBV18
cdr3_aa: ASSPTDNQPQH

clone_size: .
j_call: TRBJ2-7
v_call: TRBV7-7
cdr3_aa: ASSLGTDSYEQY

clone_size: once
j_call: TRBJ2-1
v_call: TRBV11-2
cdr3_aa: ASSLGPPGGSIYNEQF

clone_size: .
j_call: TRBJ2-7
v_call: TRBV4-3
cdr3_aa: ASSQGAGGFNEQY

clone_size: .
j_call: TRBJ2-1
v_call: TRBV27
cdr3_aa: ASSPTVSSYNEQF

clone_size: .
j_call: TRBJ2-1
v_call: TRBV7-2
cdr3_aa: ASSRAGTSGYNEQF

clone_size: .
j_call: TRBJ2-3
v_call: TRBV5-4
cdr3_aa: ASSGTSGGGTDTQY

clone_size: .
j_call: TRBJ1-4
v_call: TRBV12-5
cdr3_aa: ASGLVSKGSATNEKLF

clone_size: few
j_call: TRBJ1-1
v_call: TRBV5-4
cdr3_aa: ASRIGPWGQGDTEAF

clone_size: .
j_call: TRBJ1-2
v_call: TRBV9
cdr3_aa: ASSVSEGNVYGYT

clone_size: .
j_call: TRBJ1-3
v_call: TRBV5-1
cdr3_aa: ASSLDGGPGNTIY

clone_size: .
j_call: TRBJ1-5
v_call: TRBV28
cdr3_aa: ASSAGSRNQPQH

clone_size: .
j_call: TRBJ2-5
v_call: TRBV5-4
cdr3_aa: ASSPQYQETQY

clone_size: .
j_call: TRBJ2-5
v_call: TRBV7-7
cdr3_aa: ASSNGELAGAGWETQY

clone_size: .
j_call: TRBJ2-7
v_call: TRBV2
cdr3_aa: ASSGLFYEQY

clone_size: .
j_call: TRBJ2-2
v_call: TRBV6-6
cdr3_aa: ASSYGGSGTGELF

clone_size: .
j_call: TRBJ2-7
v_call: TRBV5-3
cdr3_aa: AREKGKGQDTYEQY

clone_size: .
j_call: TRBJ2-1
v_call: TRBV6-1
cdr3_aa: ASSVVEGLNEQF

clone_size: .
j_call: TRBJ2-5
v_call: TRBV5-4
cdr3_aa: ASSSSSGALSETQY

clone_size: .
j_call: TRBJ2-5
v_call: TRBV11-2
cdr3_aa: ASSLDIWAGGPRGTQY

clone_size: .
j_call: TRBJ2-7
v_call: TRBV5-6
cdr3_aa: ASSPRQGLSYEQY

clone_size: few
j_call: TRBJ1-1
v_call: TRBV9
cdr3_aa: ASSVGPDMNTEAF

clone_size: .
j_call: TRBJ2-3
v_call: TRBV11-2
cdr3_aa: ASRLGADTQY

clone_size: .
j_call: TRBJ2-1
v_call: TRBV11-3
cdr3_aa: ASSSPRLASLQF

clone_size: .
j_call: TRBJ1-2
v_call: TRBV11-2
cdr3_aa: ASSLDGQGGSGLGYT

clone_size: .
j_call: TRBJ2-3
v_call: TRBV5-4
cdr3_aa: ASTLGLAGSADTQY

clone_size: .
j_call: TRBJ2-3
v_call: TRBV5-1
cdr3_aa: ASRVGLAGGAATDTQY

clone_size: few
j_call: TRBJ1-1
v_call: TRBV7-9
cdr3_aa: ASSLVWRDTEAF

clone_size: few
j_call: TRBJ2-5
v_call: TRBV6-6
cdr3_aa: ASRISGTGRETQY

clone_size: .
j_call: TRBJ1-5
v_call: TRBV19
cdr3_aa: ASSIAPDRGYGNQPQH

clone_size: .
j_call: TRBJ1-4
v_call: TRBV10-3
cdr3_aa: AISSRGKDEKLF

clone_size: .
j_call: TRBJ2-1
v_call: TRBV2
cdr3_aa: ASSAGGRASIEQF

clone_size: .
j_call: TRBJ1-2
v_call: TRBV5-6
cdr3_aa: ASSFSTGVGYT